Ten or more counts support the clone carrying this TCR beta chain. What it binds is unknown. The data originate from a study of T cell repertoires in cytomegalovirus infection. About the study: Matching HLA type, along with CMV infection, was indicated by public TCR beta signatures.

Study findings and constraints: Cumulative public TCR beta family frequency identified carriers of CMV plus the relevant HLA. In two of eight donors, the top clonotype was HLA-C-restricted CMV-specific.

MiXCR, applied by TCRdb to the reads, yields one record per CDR3 protein. The repertoire holds 130,000 or so distinct CDR3 sequences, with about 6.1% as singletons. J lost 8 bases, V lost 1 base, and 7 bases had no gene match. CDR3 size: 15 residues. CDR1 and CDR2 from the germline V gene are SGHTA and FQGNSA. The TCR originated in a human donor in good health (CMV status not recorded). Some clones in this sample may be carry-over from other donors' samples. The chain recombines TRBV7-2 with TRBJ1-4, with 7 bases lining up with TRBD1. The sample consisted of PBMCs. The CDR3 here is CASSLGGTEGEKLFF. The CDR3 coding sequence is TGTGCCAGCAGCTTAGGAGGGACAGAGGGAGAAAAACTGTTTTTT. Full variable domain (outside the CDR3, taken from reference TRBV7-2 and TRBJ1-4): GAGVSQSPSNKVTEKGKDVELRCDPISGHTALYWYRQSLGQGLEFLIYFQGNSAPDKSGLPSDRFSAERTGGSVSTLTIQRTQQEDSAVYLCASSLGGTEGEKLFFGSGTQLSVL.